This T cell receptor (beta chain) was sequenced during a study of blood T cell repertoires in COVID-19. Across the whole study: Sources were T cells, B-cell-depleted T cells, or PBMCs; the material itself was cDNA or gDNA.

Germline CDR1 is LGHDT and CDR2 is YNNKEL (reference sequence). Trimming shortened V by 4 bases and J by 11 bases, and 12 bases separated the two germline ends. There are 13 residues in the CDR3. One Seattle source followed patients from active infection through their disease course. Authors' data handling: Cell counts per sample came from amplifying reference gene primers. TCRdb keeps only in-frame clones here, not all; method: immunoSEQ multiplex PCR. For V, J and clone size, that table is used; D and trimming come from the DNA. The table records roughly 4,800 clones, 70% to 90% of them present only once.

This TCR was recovered from a man in his 70s with COVID-19, enrolled during active disease. The rearrangement joins TRBV3-1 (or the pseudogene TRBV3-2) to TRBJ1-6; D gene uncertain. Input material: peripheral blood. The CDR3 region is CASSPMHGTPLHF. As DNA, the CDR3 is TGTGCCAGCAGCCCGATGCACGGGACACCCCTCCACTTT.